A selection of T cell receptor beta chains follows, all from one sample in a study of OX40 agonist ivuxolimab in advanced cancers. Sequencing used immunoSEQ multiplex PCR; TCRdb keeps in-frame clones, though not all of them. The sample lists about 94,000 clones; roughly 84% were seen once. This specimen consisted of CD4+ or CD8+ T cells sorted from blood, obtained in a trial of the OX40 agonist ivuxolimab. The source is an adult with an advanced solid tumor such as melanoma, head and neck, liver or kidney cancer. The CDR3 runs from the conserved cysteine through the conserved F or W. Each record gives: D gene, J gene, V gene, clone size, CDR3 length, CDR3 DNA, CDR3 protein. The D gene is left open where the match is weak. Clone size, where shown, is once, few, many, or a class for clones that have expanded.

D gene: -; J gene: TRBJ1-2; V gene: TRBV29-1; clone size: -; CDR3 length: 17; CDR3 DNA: TGCAGCGTTGAAGATCTTCTTTTGAGGGGCCCTAACTATGGCTACACCTTC; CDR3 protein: CSVEDLLLRGPNYGYTF
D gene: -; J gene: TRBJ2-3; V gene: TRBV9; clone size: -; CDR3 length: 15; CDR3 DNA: TGTGCCAGCAGCCGAGAGCGGACTAGCACAGATACGCAGTATTTT; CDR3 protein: CASSRERTSTDTQYF
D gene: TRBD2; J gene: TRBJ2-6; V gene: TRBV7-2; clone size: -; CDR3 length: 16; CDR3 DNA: TGTGCCAGCAGCTTAAAAGCGGGGGAAGGGGCCAACGTCCTGACTTTC; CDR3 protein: CASSLKAGEGANVLTF
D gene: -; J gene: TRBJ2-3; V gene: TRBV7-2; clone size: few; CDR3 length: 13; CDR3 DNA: TGTGCCAGCAGCTTAGAGGGGTGGGATACGCAGTATTTT; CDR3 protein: CASSLEGWDTQYF
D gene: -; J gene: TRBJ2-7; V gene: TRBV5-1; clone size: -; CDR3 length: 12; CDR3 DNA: TGCGCCAGCAGCTTGGTGGGGTCGGAGCAGTACTTC; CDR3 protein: CASSLVGSEQYF
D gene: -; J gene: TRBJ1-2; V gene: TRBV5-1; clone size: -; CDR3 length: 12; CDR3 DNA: TGCGCCAGCAGCTCGAACAGGGATGGCTACACCTTC; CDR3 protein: CASSSNRDGYTF
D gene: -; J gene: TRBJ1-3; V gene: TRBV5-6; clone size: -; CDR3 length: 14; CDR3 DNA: TGTGCCAGCAGCGTACGACTTACTGGAAACACCATATATTTT; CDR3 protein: CASSVRLTGNTIYF
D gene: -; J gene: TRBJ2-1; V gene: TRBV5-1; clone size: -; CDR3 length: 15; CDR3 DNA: TGCGCCAGCCACCAAACAACAGGGACCAACAATGAGCAGTTCTTC; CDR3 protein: CASHQTTGTNNEQFF
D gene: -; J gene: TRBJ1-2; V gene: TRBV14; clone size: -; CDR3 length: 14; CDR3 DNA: TGTGCCAGCAGCCGAACCGGGACGGGTTGGGGCTACACCTTC; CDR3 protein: CASSRTGTGWGYTF
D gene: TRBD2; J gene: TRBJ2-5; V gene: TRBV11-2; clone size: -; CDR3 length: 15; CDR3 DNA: TGTGCCAGCAGCTTAAGCTGGACTAGGCAAGAGACCCAGTACTTC; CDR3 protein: CASSLSWTRQETQYF
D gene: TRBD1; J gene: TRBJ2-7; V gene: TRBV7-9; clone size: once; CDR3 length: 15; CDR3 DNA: TGTGCCAGCAGCTTAGATCGACAGGGGGTATACGAGCAGTACTTC; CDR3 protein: CASSLDRQGVYEQYF
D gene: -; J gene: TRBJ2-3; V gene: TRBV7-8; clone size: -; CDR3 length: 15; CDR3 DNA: TGTGCCAGCAGCCCGGCCCGGGGGGCCCCCGATACGCAGTATTTT; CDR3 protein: CASSPARGAPDTQYF
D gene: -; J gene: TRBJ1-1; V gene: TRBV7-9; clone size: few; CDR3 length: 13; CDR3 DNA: TGTGCCAGCAGCTTAGGCGGGGGGACTGAAGCTTTCTTT; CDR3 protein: CASSLGGGTEAFF
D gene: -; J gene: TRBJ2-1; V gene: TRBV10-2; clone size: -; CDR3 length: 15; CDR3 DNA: TGCGCCAGCTCCCCCCGGCAGACCTCCTACAATGAGCAGTTCTTC; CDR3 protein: CASSPRQTSYNEQFF
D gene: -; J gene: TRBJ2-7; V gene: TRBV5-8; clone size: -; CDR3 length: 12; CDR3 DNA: TGTGCCAGCAGTCCTCGCACCTACGAGCAGTACTTC; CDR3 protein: CASSPRTYEQYF
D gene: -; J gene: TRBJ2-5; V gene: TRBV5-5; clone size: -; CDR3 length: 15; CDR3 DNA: TGTGCCAGCAGCTTGGTCGGAGGGGGACGGGAGACCCAGTACTTC; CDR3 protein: CASSLVGGGRETQYF
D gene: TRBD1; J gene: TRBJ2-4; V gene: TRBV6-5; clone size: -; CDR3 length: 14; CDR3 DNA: TGTGCCAGCAGTTACTCGGGACAGGGCGACATTCAGTACTTC; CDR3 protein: CASSYSGQGDIQYF
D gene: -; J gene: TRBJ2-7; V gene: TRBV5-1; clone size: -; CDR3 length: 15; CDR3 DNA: TGCGCCAGCAGCTTGGAGGGACAACTTTCAGGGGAGCAGTACTTC; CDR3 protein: CASSLEGQLSGEQYF
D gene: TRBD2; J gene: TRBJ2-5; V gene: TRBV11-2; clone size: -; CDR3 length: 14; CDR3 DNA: TGTGCCAGCAGCATGACTAGCGTACAAGAGACCCAGTACTTC; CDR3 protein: CASSMTSVQETQYF
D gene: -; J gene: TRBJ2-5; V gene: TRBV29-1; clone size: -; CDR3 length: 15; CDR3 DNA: TGCAGCGTTTCAGTAGGGAACCGAAGGGGGGAGACCCAGTACTTC; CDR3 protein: CSVSVGNRRGETQYF
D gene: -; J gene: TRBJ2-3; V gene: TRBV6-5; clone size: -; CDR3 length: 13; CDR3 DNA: TGTGCCAGCAGGCAGGTTAGCACAGATACGCAGTATTTT; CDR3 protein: CASRQVSTDTQYF
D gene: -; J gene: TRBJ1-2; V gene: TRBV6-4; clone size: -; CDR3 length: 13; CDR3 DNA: TGTGCCAGCAGGCCGGGGACGAACTATGGCTACACCTTC; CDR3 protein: CASRPGTNYGYTF
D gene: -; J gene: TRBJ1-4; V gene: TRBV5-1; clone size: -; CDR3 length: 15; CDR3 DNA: TGCGCCAGCAGCTTGTCGGGGATGGCTAATGAAAAACTGTTTTTT; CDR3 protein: CASSLSGMANEKLFF
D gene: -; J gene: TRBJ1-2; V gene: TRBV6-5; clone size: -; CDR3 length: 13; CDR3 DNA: TGTGCCAGCAGCGTTGTCCGAGGCGGTGGCTACACCTTC; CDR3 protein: CASSVVRGGGYTF
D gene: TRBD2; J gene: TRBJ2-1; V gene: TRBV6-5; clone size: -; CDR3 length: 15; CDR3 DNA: TGTGCCAGCAGTCCCGGGACTAGCGTGCGAAATGAGCAGTTCTTC; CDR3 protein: CASSPGTSVRNEQFF
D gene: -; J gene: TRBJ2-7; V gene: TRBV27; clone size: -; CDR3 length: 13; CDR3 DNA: TGTGCCAGCAGTTTATCGCCTAATTACGAGCAGTACTTC; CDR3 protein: CASSLSPNYEQYF
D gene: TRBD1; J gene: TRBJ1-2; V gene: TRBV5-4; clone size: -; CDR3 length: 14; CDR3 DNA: TGTGCCAGCACCGTACCACAGGGGGTCAGCGGCTACACCTTC; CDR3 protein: CASTVPQGVSGYTF
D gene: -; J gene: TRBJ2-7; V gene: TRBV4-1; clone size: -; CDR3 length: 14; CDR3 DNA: TGCGCCAGCAGCCAAGGGGTCAGGGGCTACGAGCAGTACTTC; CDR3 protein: CASSQGVRGYEQYF
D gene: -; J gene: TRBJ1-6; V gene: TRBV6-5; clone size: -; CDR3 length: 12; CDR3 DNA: TGTGCCAGCAGTTACTCGAAAGGGCCCCTCCACTTT; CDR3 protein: CASSYSKGPLHF
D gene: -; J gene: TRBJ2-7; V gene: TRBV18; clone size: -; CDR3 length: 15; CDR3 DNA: TGTGCCAGCTCACCCCAAGGGCGGGGTACCTACGAGCAGTACTTC; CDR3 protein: CASSPQGRGTYEQYF
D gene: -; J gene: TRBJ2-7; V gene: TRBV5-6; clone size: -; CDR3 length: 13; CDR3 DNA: TGTGCCAGCAGCTTGGGCAGGGCGGGAGAGCAGTACTTC; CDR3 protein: CASSLGRAGEQYF
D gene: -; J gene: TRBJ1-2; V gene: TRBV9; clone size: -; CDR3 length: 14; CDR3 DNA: TGTGCCAGCAGCGTAGGCGGGAAATCAAGTGGCTACACCTTC; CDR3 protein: CASSVGGKSSGYTF
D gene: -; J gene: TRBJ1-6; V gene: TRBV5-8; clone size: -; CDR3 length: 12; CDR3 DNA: TGTGCCAGCAGCTTCGTTAATTCACCCCTCCACTTT; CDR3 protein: CASSFVNSPLHF
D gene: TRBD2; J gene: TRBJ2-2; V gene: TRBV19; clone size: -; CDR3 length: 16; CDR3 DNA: TGTGCCAGTAGCCGACCCGTAGCGGGGGGGAGCGGGGAGCTGTTTTTT; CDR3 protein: CASSRPVAGGSGELFF
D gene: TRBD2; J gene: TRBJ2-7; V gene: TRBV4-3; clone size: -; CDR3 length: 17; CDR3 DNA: TGCGCCAGCAGCCCGGGGACTAGCGGGGGGGCCCTCTACGAGCAGTACTTC; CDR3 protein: CASSPGTSGGALYEQYF
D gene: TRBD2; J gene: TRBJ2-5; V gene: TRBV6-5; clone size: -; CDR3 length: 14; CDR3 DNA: TGTGCCAGCAGATCCGCGGGGGGGCCAGAGACCCAGTACTTC; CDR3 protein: CASRSAGGPETQYF
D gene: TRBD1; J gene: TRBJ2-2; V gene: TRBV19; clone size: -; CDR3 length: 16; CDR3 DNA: TGTGCCAGTGTGAGTGGACAGGGGGCCTACACCGGGGAGCTGTTTTTT; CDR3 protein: CASVSGQGAYTGELFF
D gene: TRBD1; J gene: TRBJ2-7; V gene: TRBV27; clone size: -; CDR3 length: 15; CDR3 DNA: TGTGCCAGCAGCCGAAAGGGGACAGAACACTACGAGCAGTACTTC; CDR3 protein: CASSRKGTEHYEQYF
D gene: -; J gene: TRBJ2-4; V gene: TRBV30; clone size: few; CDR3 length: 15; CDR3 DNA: TGTGCCTGGAGTCCTCCTACAGTTAGGGTAAACATTCAGTACTTC; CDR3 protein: CAWSPPTVRVNIQYF
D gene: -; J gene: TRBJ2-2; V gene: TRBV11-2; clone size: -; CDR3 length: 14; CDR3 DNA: TGTGCCAGCAGCCCAAACCAGGGGATAGGGGAGCTGTTTTTT; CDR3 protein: CASSPNQGIGELFF
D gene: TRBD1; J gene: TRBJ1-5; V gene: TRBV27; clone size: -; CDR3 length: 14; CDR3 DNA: TGTGCCAGCAGCCGGACAGGGAACAATCAGCCCCAGCATTTT; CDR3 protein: CASSRTGNNQPQHF
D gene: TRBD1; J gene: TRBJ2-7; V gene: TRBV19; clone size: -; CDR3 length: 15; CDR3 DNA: TGTGCCAGTAGTAACCGACGGGACAGGGTCTACGAGCAGTACTTC; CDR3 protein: CASSNRRDRVYEQYF
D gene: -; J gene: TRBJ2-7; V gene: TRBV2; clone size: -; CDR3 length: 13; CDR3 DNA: TGTGCCAGCAGAAACAGTTACTCCTACGAGCAGTACTTC; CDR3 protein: CASRNSYSYEQYF
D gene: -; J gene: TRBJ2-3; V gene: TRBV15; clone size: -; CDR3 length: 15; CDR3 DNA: TGTGCCACCAGCAGAGACAGTGTGGGCACAGATACGCAGTATTTT; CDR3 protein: CATSRDSVGTDTQYF